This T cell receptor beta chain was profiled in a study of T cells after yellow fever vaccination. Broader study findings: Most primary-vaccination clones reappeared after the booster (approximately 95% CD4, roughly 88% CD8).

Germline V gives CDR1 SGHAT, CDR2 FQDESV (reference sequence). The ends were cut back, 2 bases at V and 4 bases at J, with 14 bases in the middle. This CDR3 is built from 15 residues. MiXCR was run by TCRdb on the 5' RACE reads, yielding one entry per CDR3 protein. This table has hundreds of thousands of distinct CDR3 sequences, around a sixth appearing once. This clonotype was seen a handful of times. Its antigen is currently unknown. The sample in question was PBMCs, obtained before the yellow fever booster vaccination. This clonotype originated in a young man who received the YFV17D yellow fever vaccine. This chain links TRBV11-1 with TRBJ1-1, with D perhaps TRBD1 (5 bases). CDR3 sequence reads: CASSLSPGGGTEAFF. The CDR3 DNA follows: TGTGCCAGCAGCTTATCCCCCGGGGGAGGCACTGAAGCTTTCTTT.